This section outlines one T cell receptor (beta chain) sequence together with its context. These data come from a study of T cells expressing NK-cell markers. As the method of synthesis, 5'RACE template switching with UMIs yielded TCR beta cDNA. TCRdb reanalyzed the 5' RACE reads, giving one entry per CDR3 protein sequence and no DNA. The sample holds about 260,000 distinct CDR3 sequences. CDR3 size: 14 residues. CDR1 KGHDR and CDR2 SFDVKD come from the germline V gene. This clonotype originated in a man between 18 and 29 years old in good health. What was sequenced was blood T cells: a sorted CD56 or NKG2C T cell subset, CD4+ or CD8+ T cells, or bulk PBMC T cells (not recorded which). The chain is built from TRBV24-1 and TRBJ2-1; TCRdb's D call, TRBD2, is unchecked because there is no DNA. The chain's CDR3 is CATSDPPLVNEQFF.